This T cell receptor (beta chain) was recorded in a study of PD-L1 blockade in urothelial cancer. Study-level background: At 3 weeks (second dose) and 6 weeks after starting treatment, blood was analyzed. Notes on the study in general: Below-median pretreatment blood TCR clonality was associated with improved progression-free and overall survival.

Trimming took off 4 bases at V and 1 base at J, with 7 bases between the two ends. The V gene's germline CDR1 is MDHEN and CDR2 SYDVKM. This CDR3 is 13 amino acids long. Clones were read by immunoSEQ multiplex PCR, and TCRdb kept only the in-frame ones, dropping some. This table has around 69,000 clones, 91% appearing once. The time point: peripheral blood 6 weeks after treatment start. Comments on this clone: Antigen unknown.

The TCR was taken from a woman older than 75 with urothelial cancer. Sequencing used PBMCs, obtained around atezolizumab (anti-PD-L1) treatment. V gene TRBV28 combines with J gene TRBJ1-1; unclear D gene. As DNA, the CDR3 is TGTGCCAGCAGTTCTCAGGCGAACACTGAAGCTTTCTTT. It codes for CASSSQANTEAFF.